The 15 T cell receptor beta chains given below trace back to one sample, sequenced in a study of T cell repertoires in cytomegalovirus infection. One entry per CDR3 protein, called by TCRdb with MiXCR from the reads. The repertoire holds about 770,000 distinct CDR3 sequences, with approximately 32% as singletons. The antigens these receptors bind are not known. The specimen was cultured CD8+ T cells from PBMCs, collected from culture after CMV antigen stimulation. The receptors were sampled from a human donor in good health (CMV status not recorded). Some clones in this sample may be carry-over from other donors' samples.

Comment on this clonotype: This may arise from a read error, as a much more abundant clone is one base away. The rearrangement joins TRBV7-2 to TRBJ2-3; 13 nucleotides agree with TRBD2. In germline, CDR1 is SGHTA, CDR2 FQGNSA. V shed 4 bases and J 2 bases; nucleotides not matched to a gene: 3. The CDR3 spans 16 residues. The CDR3 sequence is CTSSSTSGGYTDTQYF. Written as DNA, the CDR3 is TGTACCAGCAGCTCGACTAGCGGGGGGTACACAGATACGCAGTATTTT.

The rearrangement uses TRBV10-3 and TRBJ2-2, with 8 bases fitting TRBD1. J lost 5 bases, V lost 2 bases, and 4 bases had no gene match. In germline, CDR1 is ENHRY, CDR2 SYGVKD. CDR3 length equals 15 residues. The CDR3 is CAISEGTGGTGELFF. DNA of the CDR3: TGTGCCATCAGTGAGGGGACAGGTGGGACCGGGGAGCTGTTTTTT.

J is TRBJ2-1 and V is TRBV27; D ambiguous. The CDR3 has 13 amino acids. V shed 2 bases and J shed 4 bases, with 6 bases lying between them. Germline CDR1 is MNHEY and CDR2 is SMNVEV (reference sequence). The CDR3 here is CASSLTKYNEQFF. The CDR3 DNA follows: TGTGCCAGCAGTTTAACCAAGTACAATGAGCAGTTCTTC.

The V and J genes are TRBV15 and TRBJ1-5; 9 positions agree with TRBD1. V was pared by 0 bases and J by 6 bases, with 3 bases of the junction left unmatched. CDR1 and CDR2 from the germline V gene are LNHNV and YYDKDF (reference sequence). CDR3 length equals 15 residues. Here the CDR3 reads CATSRDKGQGQPQHF. DNA for the CDR3: TGTGCCACCAGCAGAGATAAGGGACAGGGTCAGCCCCAGCATTTT.

This clonotype was seen a handful of times. This rearrangement joins TRBV7-6 to TRBJ1-1, with D possibly being TRBD1 (6 bases). V was cut by 5 bases and J by 1 base, with 14 bases left in between. There are 15 residues in the CDR3. CDR1 and CDR2 (germline): SGHVS, FNYEAQ. The CDR3 DNA follows: TGTGCCAGCAGCCCCCCGTACAGGGCGAACACTGAAGCTTTCTTT. It is translated as CASSPPYRANTEAFF.

In this sample, this clonotype turned up many times. The chain carries TRBV14 and TRBJ1-1, with no clear D. The CDR3 consists of 13 residues. Trimming took off 4 bases at V and 0 bases at J, with 6 bases between the two ends. Germline lookup yields CDR1 SGHDN and CDR2 FVKESK. This chain's CDR3 is CASSRYMNTEAFF. CDR3 DNA sequence: TGTGCCAGCAGCCGATATATGAACACTGAAGCTTTCTTT. The full variable domain, in which reference TRBV14 and TRBJ1-1 provide the parts outside the CDR3, is EAGVTQFPSHSVIEKGQTVTLRCDPISGHDNLYWYRRVMGKEIKFLLHFVKESKQDESGMPNNRFLAERTGGTYSTLKVQPAELEDSGVYFCASSRYMNTEAFFGQGTRLTVV.

The V and J genes are TRBV13 and TRBJ1-5, with 10 nucleotides matching TRBD1. Germline V gives CDR1 PRHDT, CDR2 FYEKMQ (reference sequence). The CDR3 length is 15 residues. V shed 5 bases and J 6 bases; nucleotides not matched to a gene: 7. The CDR3 is CASSLTGGRGQPQHF. DNA for the CDR3: TGTGCCAGCAGCCTGACAGGGGGCAGGGGTCAGCCCCAGCATTTT. The full variable domain, completed using reference TRBV13 and TRBJ1-5, is AAGVIQSPRHLIKEKRETATLKCYPIPRHDTVYWYQQGPGQDPQFLISFYEKMQSDKGSIPDRFSAQQFSDYHSELNMSSLELGDSALYFCASSLTGGRGQPQHFGDGTRLSIL.

This clonotype was counted between two and nine times. This chain joins TRBV29-1 and TRBJ2-5, with 7 nucleotides matching TRBD1. V lost 6 bases, J lost 0 bases, and 13 bases stayed unmatched. Germline CDR1 and CDR2: SQVTM and ANQGSEA. CDR3 size: 16 residues. CDR3 DNA: TGCAGCGTGGATCCTTTGTCAACAGGGGACCAAGAGACCCAGTACTTC. Its protein is CSVDPLSTGDQETQYF.

This clonotype has a handful of counts. The J gene is TRBJ1-1, the V gene TRBV6-6, with 8 positions matching TRBD1. From germline, CDR1 is MNHNY and CDR2 SVGAGI (reference sequence). CDR3 size: 18 residues. J was trimmed by 5 bases and V by 0 bases; bases with no gene match: 14. The CDR3 region has the DNA TGTGCCAGCAGTTACTCGATAAGGGGCGGACAGGGATGGACTGAAGCTTTCTTT. Translating it yields CASSYSIRGGQGWTEAFF.

The sample holds a few counts of this clonotype. V and J are TRBV5-1 and TRBJ1-1; D gene uncertain. V gave up 3 bases and J gave up 5 bases, with 8 bases separating them. The germline gives CDR1 SGHRS, CDR2 YFSETQ. The CDR3 contains 12 residues. The CDR3 loop reads CASSSPGTEAFF. The CDR3 nucleotides are TGCGCCAGCAGCTCCCCGGGGACTGAAGCTTTCTTT. The full variable domain, with the rest looked up from reference TRBV5-1 and TRBJ1-1, is KAGVTQTPRYLIKTRGQQVTLSCSPISGHRSVSWYQQTPGQGLQFLFEYFSETQRNKGNFPGRFSGRQFSNSRSEMNVSTLELGDSALYLCASSSPGTEAFFGQGTRLTVV.

In this sample, this clonotype turned up a few times. The gene calls are TRBV11-3 and TRBJ2-3, with D tentatively TRBD2 (6 bases). This CDR3 region has 15 residues. Trimming stripped 4 bases from V and 4 bases from J, with 15 bases between. Germline V CDR1 and CDR2: SGHNT, YENEEA. CDR3 sequence reads: CASSSRDFGPDTQYF. As DNA, the CDR3 is TGTGCCAGCAGCTCCCGGGACTTCGGCCCAGATACGCAGTATTTT.

As DNA, the CDR3 is TGTGCCATCAGTGACTTAGACAGGCCTGATAACTATGGCTACACCTTC. As protein: CAISDLDRPDNYGYTF. The chain links TRBV10-3 to TRBJ1-2; tentatively, D is TRBD1 (6 bases). With 3 bases removed from V and 1 base from J, the gap between germline ends came to 15 bases. Germline CDR1 ENHRY, CDR2 SYGVKD. This CDR3 contains 16 residues.

This clonotype was seen a few times. The genes are TRBV27 and TRBJ2-5; a possible D gene is TRBD2 (6 bases). The V gene lost 4 bases and the J gene lost 4 bases, with 10 bases spanning the gap. Germline-derived CDR1 and CDR2 are MNHEY and SMNVEV (reference sequence). This CDR3 has 13 residues. CDR3: CASSYLGGETQYF. The CDR3 DNA is TGTGCCAGCAGTTATCTCGGGGGAGAGACCCAGTACTTC.

The chain links TRBV20-1 to TRBJ2-7; D perhaps matches TRBD1 (6 bases). V was pared by 1 base and J by 2 bases, with 12 bases between. Germline V CDR1 and CDR2: DFQATT, SNEGSKA (reference sequence). This CDR3 is built from 14 residues. The CDR3 coding sequence is TGCAGTGCTAGAGCCATAGACAGGCCCTACGAGCAGTACTTC. Protein sequence: CSARAIDRPYEQYF.

This clonotype was observed many times. The rearrangement links TRBV7-2 to TRBJ2-5, with TRBD2 identical over 11 bases. Per the germline V gene, CDR1 is SGHTA and CDR2 is FQGNSA. V gave up 3 bases and J gave up 5 bases; unmatched junction bases: 5. The CDR3 extends over 15 amino acids. CDR3 sequence reads: CASSLIAGGLETQYF. The CDR3 nucleotides are TGTGCCAGCAGCTTGATAGCGGGGGGGTTGGAGACCCAGTACTTC.